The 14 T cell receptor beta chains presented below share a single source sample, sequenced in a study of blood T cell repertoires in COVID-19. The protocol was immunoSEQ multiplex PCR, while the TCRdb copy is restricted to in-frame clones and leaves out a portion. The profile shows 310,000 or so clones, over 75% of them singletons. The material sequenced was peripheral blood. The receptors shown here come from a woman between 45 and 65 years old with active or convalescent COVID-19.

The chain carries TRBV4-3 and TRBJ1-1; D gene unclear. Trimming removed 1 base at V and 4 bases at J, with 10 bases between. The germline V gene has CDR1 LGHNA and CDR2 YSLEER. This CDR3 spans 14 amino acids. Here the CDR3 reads CASSQVEAVTEAFF. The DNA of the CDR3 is TGCGCCAGCAGCCAAGTTGAAGCCGTCACTGAAGCTTTCTTT.

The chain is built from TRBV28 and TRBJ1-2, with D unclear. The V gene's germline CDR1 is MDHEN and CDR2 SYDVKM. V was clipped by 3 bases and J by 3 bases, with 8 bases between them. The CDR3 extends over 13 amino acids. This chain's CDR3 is CASSFPRYYGYTF. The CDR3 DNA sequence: TGTGCCAGCAGTTTTCCCAGATACTATGGCTACACCTTC.

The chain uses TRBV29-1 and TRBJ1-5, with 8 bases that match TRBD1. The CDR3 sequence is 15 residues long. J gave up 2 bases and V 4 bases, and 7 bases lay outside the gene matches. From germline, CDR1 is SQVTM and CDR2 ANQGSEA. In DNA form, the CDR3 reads TGCAGCGTTGCCGAGACAGGGGAAGGCAATCAGCCCCAGCATTTT. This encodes CSVAETGEGNQPQHF.

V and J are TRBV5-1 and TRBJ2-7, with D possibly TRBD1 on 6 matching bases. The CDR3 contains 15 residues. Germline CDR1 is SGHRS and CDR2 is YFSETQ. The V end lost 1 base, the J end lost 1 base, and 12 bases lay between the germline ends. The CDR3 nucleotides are TGCGCCAGCAGCTTGCAAGACGGACAGTCCTACGAGCAGTACTTC. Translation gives CASSLQDGQSYEQYF.

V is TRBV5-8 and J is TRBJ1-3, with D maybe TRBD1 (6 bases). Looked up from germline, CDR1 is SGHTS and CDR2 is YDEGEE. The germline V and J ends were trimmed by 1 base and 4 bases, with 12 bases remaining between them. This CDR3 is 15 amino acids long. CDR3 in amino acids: CASSLPMTGGNTIYF. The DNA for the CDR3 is TGTGCCAGCAGCTTGCCCATGACAGGCGGAAACACCATATATTTT.

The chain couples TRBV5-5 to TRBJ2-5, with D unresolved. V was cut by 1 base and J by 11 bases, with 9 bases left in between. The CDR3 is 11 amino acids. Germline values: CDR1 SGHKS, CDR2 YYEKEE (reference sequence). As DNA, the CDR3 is TGTGCCAGCAGCTTGCTGAGTTCGCAGTACTTC. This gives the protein CASSLLSSQYF. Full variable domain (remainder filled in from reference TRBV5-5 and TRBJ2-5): DAGVTQSPTHLIKTRGQQVTLRCSPISGHKSVSWYQQVLGQGPQFIFQYYEKEERGRGNFPDRFSARQFPNYSSELNVNALLLGDSALYLCASSLLSSQYFGPGTRLLVL.

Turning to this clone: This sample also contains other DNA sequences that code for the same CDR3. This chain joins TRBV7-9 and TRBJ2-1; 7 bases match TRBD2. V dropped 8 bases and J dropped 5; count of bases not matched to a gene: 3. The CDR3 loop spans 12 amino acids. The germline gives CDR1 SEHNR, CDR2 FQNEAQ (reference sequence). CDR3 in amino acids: CASVLADNEQFF. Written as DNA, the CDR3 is TGTGCCAGCGTCCTAGCGGACAATGAGCAGTTCTTC.

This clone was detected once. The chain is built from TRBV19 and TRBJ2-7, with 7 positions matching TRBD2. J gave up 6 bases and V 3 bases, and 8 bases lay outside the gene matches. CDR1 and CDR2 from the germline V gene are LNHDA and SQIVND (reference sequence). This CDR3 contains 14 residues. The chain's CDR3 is CASSIRTRATEQYF. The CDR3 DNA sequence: TGTGCCAGTAGTATTAGGACTAGGGCAACCGAGCAGTACTTC.

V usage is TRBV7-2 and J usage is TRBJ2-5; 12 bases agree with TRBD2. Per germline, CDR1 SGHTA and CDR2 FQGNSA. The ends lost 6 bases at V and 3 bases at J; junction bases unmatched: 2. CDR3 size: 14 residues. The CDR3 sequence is CASRRTSGEETQYF. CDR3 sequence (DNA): TGTGCCAGCAGAAGGACTAGCGGGGAAGAGACCCAGTACTTC.

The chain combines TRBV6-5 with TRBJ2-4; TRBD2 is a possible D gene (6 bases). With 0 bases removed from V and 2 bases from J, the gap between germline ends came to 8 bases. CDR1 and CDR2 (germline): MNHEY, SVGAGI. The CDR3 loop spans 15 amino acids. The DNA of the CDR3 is TGTGCCAGCAGTTACTCCGGGACTTCCAAAAACATTCAGTACTTC. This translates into CASSYSGTSKNIQYF.

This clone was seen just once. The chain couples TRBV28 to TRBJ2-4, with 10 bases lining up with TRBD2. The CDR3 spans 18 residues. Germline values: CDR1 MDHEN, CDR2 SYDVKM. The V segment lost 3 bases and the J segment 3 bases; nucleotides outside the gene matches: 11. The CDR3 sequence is CASSFRRGLAVNKNIQYF. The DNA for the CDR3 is TGTGCCAGCAGTTTCCGCCGCGGACTAGCGGTTAACAAAAACATTCAGTACTTC.

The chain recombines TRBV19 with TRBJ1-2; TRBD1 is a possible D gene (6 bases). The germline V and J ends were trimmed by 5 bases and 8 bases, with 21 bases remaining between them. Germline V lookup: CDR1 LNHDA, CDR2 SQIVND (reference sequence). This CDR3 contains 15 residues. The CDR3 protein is CASSPNRDPIRGYTF. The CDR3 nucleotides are TGTGCCAGTAGTCCTAACAGGGATCCTATTAGGGGCTACACCTTC.

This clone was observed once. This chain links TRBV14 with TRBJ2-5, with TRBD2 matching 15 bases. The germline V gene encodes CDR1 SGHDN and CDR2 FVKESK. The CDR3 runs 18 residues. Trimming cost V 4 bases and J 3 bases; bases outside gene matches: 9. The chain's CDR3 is CASSPPGLAGGAEETQYF. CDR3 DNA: TGTGCCAGCAGCCCGCCGGGACTAGCGGGGGGCGCCGAAGAGACCCAGTACTTC.

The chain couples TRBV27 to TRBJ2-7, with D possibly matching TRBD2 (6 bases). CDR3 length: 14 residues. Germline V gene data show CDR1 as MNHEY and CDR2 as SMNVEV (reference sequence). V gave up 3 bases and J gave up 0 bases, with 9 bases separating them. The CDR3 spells CASSFGGNSYEQYF. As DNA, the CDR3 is TGTGCCAGCAGTTTTGGAGGGAACTCCTACGAGCAGTACTTC.